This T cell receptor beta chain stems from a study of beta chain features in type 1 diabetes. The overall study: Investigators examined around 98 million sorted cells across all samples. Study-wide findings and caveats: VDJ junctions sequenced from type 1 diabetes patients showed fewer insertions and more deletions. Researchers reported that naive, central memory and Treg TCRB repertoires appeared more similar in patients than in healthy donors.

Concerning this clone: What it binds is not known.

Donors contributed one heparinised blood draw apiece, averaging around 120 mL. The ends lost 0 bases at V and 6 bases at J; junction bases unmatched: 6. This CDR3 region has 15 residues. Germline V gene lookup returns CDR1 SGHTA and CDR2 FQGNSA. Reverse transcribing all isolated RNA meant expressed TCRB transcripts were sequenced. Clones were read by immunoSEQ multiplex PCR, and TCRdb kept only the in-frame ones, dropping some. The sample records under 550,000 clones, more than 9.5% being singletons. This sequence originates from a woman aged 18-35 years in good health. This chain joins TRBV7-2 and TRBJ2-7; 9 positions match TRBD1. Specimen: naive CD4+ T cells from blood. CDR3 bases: TGTGCCAGCAGCTTAGCGGGGACAGGGAAAGCCGAGCAGTACTTC. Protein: CASSLAGTGKAEQYF.